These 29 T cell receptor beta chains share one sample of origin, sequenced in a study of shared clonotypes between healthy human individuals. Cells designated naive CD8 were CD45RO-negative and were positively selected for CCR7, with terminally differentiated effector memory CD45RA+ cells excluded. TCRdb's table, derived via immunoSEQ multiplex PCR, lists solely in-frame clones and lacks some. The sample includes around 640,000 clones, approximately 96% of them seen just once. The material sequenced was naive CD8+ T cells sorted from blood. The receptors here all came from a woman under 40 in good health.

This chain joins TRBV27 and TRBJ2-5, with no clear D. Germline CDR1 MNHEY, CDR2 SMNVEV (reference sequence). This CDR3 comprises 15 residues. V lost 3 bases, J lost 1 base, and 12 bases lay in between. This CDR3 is CASSFSPLGQETQYF. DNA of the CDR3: TGTGCCAGCAGTTTCTCCCCCCTAGGCCAAGAGACCCAGTACTTC.

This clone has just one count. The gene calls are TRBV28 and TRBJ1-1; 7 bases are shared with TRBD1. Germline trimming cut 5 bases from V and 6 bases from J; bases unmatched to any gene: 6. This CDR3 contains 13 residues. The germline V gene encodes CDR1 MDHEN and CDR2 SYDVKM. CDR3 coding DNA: TGTGCCAGCAGTACGGGACAGATAGCTGAAGCTTTCTTT. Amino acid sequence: CASSTGQIAEAFF.

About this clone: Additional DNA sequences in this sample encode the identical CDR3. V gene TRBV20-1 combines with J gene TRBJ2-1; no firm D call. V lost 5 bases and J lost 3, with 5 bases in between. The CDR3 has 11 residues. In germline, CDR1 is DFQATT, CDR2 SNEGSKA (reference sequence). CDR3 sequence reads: CSAPFYNEQFF. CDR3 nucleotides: TGCAGTGCTCCGTTCTACAATGAGCAGTTCTTC.

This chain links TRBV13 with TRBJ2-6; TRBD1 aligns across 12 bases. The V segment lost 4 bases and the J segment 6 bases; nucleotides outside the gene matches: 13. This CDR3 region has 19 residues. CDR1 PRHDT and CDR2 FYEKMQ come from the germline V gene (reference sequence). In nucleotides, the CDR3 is TGTGCCAGCAGCTCACCGGGACAGGGGGCGCCTGTAGTGGCCAACGTCCTGACTTTC. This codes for CASSSPGQGAPVVANVLTF.

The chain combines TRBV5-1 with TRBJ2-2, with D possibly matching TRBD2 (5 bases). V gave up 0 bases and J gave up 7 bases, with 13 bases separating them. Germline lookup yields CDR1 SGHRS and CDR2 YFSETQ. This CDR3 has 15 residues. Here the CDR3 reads CASSLVGVVSGELFF. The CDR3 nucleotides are TGCGCCAGCAGCTTGGTGGGAGTAGTAAGCGGGGAGCTGTTTTTT.

CDR3 DNA sequence: TGCGCCAGCAGCTCGGCCGGGACTAGATCCTACGAGCAGTACTTC. Protein: CASSSAGTRSYEQYF. The genes are TRBV5-1 and TRBJ2-7, with TRBD2 identical over 8 bases. V shed 3 bases and J 1 base; nucleotides not matched to a gene: 6. CDR1 is SGHRS, CDR2 YFSETQ, per germline. This CDR3 contains 15 residues.

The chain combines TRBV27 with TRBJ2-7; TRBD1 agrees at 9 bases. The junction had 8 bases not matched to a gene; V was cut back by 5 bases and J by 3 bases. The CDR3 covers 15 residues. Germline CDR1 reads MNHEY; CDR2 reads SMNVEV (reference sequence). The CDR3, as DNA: TGTGCCAGCAGTCAAGGGGGACAGGGCCTCTACGAGCAGTACTTC. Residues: CASSQGGQGLYEQYF.

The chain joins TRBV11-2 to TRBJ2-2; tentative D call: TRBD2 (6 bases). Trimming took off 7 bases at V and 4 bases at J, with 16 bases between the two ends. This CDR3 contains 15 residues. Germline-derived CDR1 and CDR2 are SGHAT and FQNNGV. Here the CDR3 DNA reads TGTGCCAGCACAACGGGGCGGGATCTCACCGGGGAGCTGTTTTTT. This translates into CASTTGRDLTGELFF.

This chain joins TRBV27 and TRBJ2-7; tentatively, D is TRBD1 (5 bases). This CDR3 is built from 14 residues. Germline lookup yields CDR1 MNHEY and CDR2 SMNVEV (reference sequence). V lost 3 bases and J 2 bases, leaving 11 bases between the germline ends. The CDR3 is CASSFQGPAYEQYF. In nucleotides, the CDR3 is TGTGCCAGCAGTTTCCAGGGCCCCGCCTACGAGCAGTACTTC.

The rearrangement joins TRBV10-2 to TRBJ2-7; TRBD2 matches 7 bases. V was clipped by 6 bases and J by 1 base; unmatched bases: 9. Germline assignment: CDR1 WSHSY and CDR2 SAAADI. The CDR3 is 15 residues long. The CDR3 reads CASRVYLRESYEQYF. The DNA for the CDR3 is TGCGCCAGCAGGGTGTATCTGCGGGAGTCCTACGAGCAGTACTTC.

The CDR3 protein is CASRLGQGITYEQYF. The CDR3 DNA follows: TGTGCCAGCAGACTGGGACAGGGCATAACCTACGAGCAGTACTTC. The chain employs TRBV6-5 and TRBJ2-7, with 9 bases fitting TRBD1. V lost 6 bases and J lost 2; bases outside the gene matches: 8. Germline V gene data show CDR1 as MNHEY and CDR2 as SVGAGI. The length of the CDR3 is 15 residues.

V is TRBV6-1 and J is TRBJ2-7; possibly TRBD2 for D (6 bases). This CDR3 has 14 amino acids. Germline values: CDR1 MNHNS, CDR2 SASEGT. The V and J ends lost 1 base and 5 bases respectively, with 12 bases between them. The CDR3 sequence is CASSEVRETDEQYF. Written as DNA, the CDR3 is TGTGCCAGCAGTGAAGTCCGGGAGACTGACGAGCAGTACTTC.

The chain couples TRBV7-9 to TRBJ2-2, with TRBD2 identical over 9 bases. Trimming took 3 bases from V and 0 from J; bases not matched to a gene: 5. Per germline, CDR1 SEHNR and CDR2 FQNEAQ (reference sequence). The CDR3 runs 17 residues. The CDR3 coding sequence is TGTGCCAGCAGCTTTTATGGACTAGCGACGAACACCGGGGAGCTGTTTTTT. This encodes CASSFYGLATNTGELFF. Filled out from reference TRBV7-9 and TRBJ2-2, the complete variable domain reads DTGVSQNPRHKITKRGQNVTFRCDPISEHNRLYWYRQTLGQGPEFLTYFQNEAQLEKSRLLSDRFSAERPKGSFSTLEIQRTEQGDSAMYLCASSFYGLATNTGELFFGEGSRLTVL.

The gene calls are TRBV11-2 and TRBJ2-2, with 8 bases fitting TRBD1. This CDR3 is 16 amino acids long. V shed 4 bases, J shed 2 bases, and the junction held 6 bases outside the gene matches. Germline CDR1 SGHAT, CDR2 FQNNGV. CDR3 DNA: TGTGCCAGCAGCTCGAGGGACAGGTTAAACACCGGGGAGCTGTTTTTT. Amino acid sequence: CASSSRDRLNTGELFF.

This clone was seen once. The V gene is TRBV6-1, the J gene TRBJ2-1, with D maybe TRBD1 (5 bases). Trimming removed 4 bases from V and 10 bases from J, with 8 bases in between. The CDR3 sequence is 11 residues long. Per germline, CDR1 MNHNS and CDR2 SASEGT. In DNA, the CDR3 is TGTGCCAGCAGTGTATCAGGGGAGCAGTTCTTC. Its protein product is CASSVSGEQFF.

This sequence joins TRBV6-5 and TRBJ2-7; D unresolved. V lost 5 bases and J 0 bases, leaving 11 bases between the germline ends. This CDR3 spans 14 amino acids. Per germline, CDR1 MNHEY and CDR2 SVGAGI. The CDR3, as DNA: TGTGCCAGCAGTCCCGGAAGGAGCTCCTACGAGCAGTACTTC. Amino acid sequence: CASSPGRSSYEQYF.

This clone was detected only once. Here the CDR3 DNA reads TGTGCCAGCAGCGTATCGGGGTATAGGGAGACCCAGTACTTC. Its translation is CASSVSGYRETQYF. The rearrangement joins TRBV9 to TRBJ2-5, with D perhaps matching TRBD2 (5 bases). The germline V gene encodes CDR1 SGDLS and CDR2 YYNGEE. The V gene lost 1 base and the J gene lost 5 bases, with 12 bases spanning the gap. The CDR3 extends over 14 amino acids.

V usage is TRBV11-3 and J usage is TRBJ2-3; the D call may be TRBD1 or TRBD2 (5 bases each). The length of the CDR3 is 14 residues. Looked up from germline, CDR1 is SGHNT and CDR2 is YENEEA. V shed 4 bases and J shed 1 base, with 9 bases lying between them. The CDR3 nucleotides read TGTGCCAGCAGCTCATGGGACCGCACAGATACGCAGTATTTT. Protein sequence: CASSSWDRTDTQYF.

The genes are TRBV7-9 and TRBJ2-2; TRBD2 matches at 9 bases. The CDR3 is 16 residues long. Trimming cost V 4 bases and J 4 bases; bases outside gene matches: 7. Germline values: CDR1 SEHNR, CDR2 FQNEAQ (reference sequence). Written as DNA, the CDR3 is TGTGCCAGCAGCTCCACTAGCGGGCCTTTCACCGGGGAGCTGTTTTTT. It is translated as CASSSTSGPFTGELFF. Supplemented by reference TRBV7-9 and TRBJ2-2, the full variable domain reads DTGVSQNPRHKITKRGQNVTFRCDPISEHNRLYWYRQTLGQGPEFLTYFQNEAQLEKSRLLSDRFSAERPKGSFSTLEIQRTEQGDSAMYLCASSSTSGPFTGELFFGEGSRLTVL.

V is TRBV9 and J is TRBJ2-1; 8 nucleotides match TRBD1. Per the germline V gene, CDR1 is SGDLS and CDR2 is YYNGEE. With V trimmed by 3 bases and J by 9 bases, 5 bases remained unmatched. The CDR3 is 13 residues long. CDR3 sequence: CASSAQQGVEQFF. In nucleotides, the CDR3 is TGTGCCAGCAGCGCCCAACAGGGGGTTGAGCAGTTCTTC.

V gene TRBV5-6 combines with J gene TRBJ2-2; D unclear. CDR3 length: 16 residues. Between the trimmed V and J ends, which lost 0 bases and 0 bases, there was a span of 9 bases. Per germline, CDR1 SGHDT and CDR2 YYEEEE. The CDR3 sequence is CASSLGAGANTGELFF. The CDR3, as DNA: TGTGCCAGCAGCTTGGGGGCAGGAGCGAACACCGGGGAGCTGTTTTTT.

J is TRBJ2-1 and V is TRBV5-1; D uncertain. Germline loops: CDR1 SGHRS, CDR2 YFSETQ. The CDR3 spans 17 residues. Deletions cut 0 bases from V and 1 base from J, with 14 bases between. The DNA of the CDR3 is TGCGCCAGCAGCTTGGTCCGCGGAATAAGGTCCTACAATGAGCAGTTCTTC. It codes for CASSLVRGIRSYNEQFF.

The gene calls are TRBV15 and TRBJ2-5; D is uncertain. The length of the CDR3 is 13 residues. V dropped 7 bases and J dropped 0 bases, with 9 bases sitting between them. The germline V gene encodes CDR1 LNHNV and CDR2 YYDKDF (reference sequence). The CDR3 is CATNAENQETQYF. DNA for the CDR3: TGTGCCACCAATGCTGAAAACCAAGAGACCCAGTACTTC.

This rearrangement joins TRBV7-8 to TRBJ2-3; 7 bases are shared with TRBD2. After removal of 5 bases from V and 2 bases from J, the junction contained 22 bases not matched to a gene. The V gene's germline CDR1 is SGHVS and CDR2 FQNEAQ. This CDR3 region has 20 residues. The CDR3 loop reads CASSQSGVLAEVPSTDTQYF. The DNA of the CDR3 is TGTGCCAGCAGCCAAAGCGGGGTTCTAGCGGAAGTACCCTCCACAGATACGCAGTATTTT.

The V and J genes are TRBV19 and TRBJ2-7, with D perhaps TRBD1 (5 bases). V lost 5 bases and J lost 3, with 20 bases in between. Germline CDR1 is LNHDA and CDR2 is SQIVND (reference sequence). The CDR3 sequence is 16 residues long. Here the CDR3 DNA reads TGTGCCAGTAGTCACGACAGTGACCTTGACTTCTACGAGCAGTACTTC. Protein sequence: CASSHDSDLDFYEQYF.

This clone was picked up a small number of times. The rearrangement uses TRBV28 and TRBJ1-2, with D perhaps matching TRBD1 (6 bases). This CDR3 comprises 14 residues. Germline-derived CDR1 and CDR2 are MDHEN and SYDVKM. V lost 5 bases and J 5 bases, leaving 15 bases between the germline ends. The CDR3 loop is CASSVTDRIYGYTF. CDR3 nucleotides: TGTGCCAGCAGTGTGACCGACAGGATATATGGCTACACCTTC.

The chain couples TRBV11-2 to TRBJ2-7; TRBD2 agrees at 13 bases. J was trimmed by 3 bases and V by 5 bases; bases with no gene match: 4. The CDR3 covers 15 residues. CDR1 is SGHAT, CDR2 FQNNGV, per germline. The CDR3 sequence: CASSLRLAGGYEQYF. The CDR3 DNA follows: TGTGCCAGCAGCCTGAGACTAGCGGGAGGCTACGAGCAGTACTTC.

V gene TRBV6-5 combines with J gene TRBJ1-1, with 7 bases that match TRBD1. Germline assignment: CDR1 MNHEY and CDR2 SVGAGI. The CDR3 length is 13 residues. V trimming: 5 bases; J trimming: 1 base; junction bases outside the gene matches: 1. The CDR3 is CASSRTGNTEAFF. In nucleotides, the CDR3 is TGTGCCAGCAGTCGGACAGGGAACACTGAAGCTTTCTTT.

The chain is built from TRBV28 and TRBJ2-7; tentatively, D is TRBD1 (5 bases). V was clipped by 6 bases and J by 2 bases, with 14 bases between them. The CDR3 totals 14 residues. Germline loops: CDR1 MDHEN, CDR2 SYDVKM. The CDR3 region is CASRRNRLAYEQYF. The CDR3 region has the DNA TGTGCCAGCAGGCGAAACAGGCTTGCCTACGAGCAGTACTTC.